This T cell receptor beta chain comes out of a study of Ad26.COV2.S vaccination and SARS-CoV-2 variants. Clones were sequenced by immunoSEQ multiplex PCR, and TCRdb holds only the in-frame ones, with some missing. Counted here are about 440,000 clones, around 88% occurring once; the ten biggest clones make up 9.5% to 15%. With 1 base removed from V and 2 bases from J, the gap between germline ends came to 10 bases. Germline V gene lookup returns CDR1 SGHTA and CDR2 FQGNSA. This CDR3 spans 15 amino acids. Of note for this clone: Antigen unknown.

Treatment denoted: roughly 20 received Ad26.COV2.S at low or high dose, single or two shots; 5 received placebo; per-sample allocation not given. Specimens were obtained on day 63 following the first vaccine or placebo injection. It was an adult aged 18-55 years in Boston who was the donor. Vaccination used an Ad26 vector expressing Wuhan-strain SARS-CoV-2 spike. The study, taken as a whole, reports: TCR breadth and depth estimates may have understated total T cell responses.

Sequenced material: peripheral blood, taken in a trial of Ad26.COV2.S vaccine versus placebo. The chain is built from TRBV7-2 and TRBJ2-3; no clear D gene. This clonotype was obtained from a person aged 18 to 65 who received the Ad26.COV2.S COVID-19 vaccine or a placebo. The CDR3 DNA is TGTGCCAGCAGCTTAGGATACAGCACCACAGATACGCAGTATTTT. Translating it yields CASSLGYSTTDTQYF. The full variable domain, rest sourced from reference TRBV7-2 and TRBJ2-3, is GAGVSQSPSNKVTEKGKDVELRCDPISGHTALYWYRQSLGQGLEFLIYFQGNSAPDKSGLPSDRFSAERTGGSVSTLTIQRTQQEDSAVYLCASSLGYSTTDTQYFGPGTRLTVL.